A selection of T cell receptor beta chains follows, all from one sample in a study of T cells after yellow fever vaccination. TCRdb fed the 5' RACE reads into MiXCR, producing one record per CDR3 protein. In the table there are about 260,000 distinct CDR3 sequences, around 5.3% of which are singletons. The sequencing here drew on CD4+ T cells sorted from PBMCs, taken on the day of the yellow fever booster vaccination. The origin of the receptors is a man aged 18 to 30 who received the YFV17D yellow fever vaccine. The CDR3 runs from the conserved cysteine through the conserved F or W. A D gene is named only where the DNA matches it firmly. Not every row has a clone size; where given, it reads once, few, many or a size class.

len: 14
v_gene: TRBV6-5
d_gene: .
j_gene: TRBJ2-7
abundance: many
CDR3aa: CASSSDRLIYEQYF
CDR3nt: TGTGCCAGCAGCTCGGACAGATTGATTTACGAGCAGTACTTC

len: 18
v_gene: TRBV21-1
d_gene: .
j_gene: TRBJ1-5
abundance: .
CDR3aa: CASSKAKGGEGSNQPQHF
CDR3nt: TGTGCCAGCAGCAAAGCAAAAGGGGGCGAAGGTAGCAATCAGCCCCAGCATTTT

len: 14
v_gene: TRBV5-1
d_gene: TRBD1
j_gene: TRBJ1-2
abundance: .
CDR3aa: CASSPGGDNYGYTF
CDR3nt: TGCGCCAGCAGCCCAGGGGGCGATAACTATGGCTACACCTTC

len: 11
v_gene: TRBV6-2/TRBV6-3
d_gene: TRBD1
j_gene: TRBJ1-5
abundance: few
CDR3aa: CASSRSGQLHF
CDR3nt: TGTGCCAGCAGCCGGTCGGGACAGTTGCATTTT

len: 15
v_gene: TRBV9
d_gene: TRBD2
j_gene: TRBJ2-5
abundance: few
CDR3aa: CASSATSGGQETQYF
CDR3nt: TGTGCCAGCAGCGCGACTAGCGGGGGCCAAGAGACCCAGTACTTC

len: 14
v_gene: TRBV6-4
d_gene: TRBD1
j_gene: TRBJ2-2
abundance: many
CDR3aa: CASSRTGNTGELFF
CDR3nt: TGTGCCAGCAGTAGGACAGGGAACACCGGGGAGCTGTTTTTT

len: 15
v_gene: TRBV4-3
d_gene: .
j_gene: TRBJ1-2
abundance: .
CDR3aa: CASSQEPRWDYGYTF
CDR3nt: TGCGCCAGCAGCCAAGAGCCGAGATGGGACTATGGCTACACCTTC

len: 14
v_gene: TRBV24-1
d_gene: TRBD2
j_gene: TRBJ2-5
abundance: few
CDR3aa: CATSAGLAPETQYF
CDR3nt: TGTGCCACCAGTGCGGGACTAGCCCCGGAGACCCAGTACTTC

len: 15
v_gene: TRBV7-2
d_gene: .
j_gene: TRBJ1-1
abundance: few
CDR3aa: CASSPSGQRWTEAFF
CDR3nt: TGTGCCAGCAGCCCCTCTGGGCAGAGGTGGACTGAAGCTTTCTTT

len: 15
v_gene: TRBV28
d_gene: .
j_gene: TRBJ2-1
abundance: .
CDR3aa: CAIIPTGSRVNEQFF
CDR3nt: TGTGCCATCATACCTACAGGGAGTAGGGTTAATGAGCAGTTCTTC

len: 16
v_gene: TRBV11-1
d_gene: .
j_gene: TRBJ2-1
abundance: .
CDR3aa: CASSRGAALFYNEQFF
CDR3nt: TGTGCCAGCAGCAGGGGGGCAGCACTATTTTACAATGAGCAGTTCTTC

len: 11
v_gene: TRBV2
d_gene: .
j_gene: TRBJ2-5
abundance: many
CDR3aa: CASAGGETQYF
CDR3nt: TGTGCCAGCGCGGGCGGGGAGACCCAGTACTTC

len: 13
v_gene: TRBV5-5
d_gene: .
j_gene: TRBJ2-1
abundance: many
CDR3aa: CASSFNSGAEQFF
CDR3nt: TGTGCCAGCAGCTTTAACAGCGGCGCTGAGCAGTTCTTC

len: 12
v_gene: TRBV4-3
d_gene: .
j_gene: TRBJ2-3
abundance: .
CDR3aa: CASSQEYDPQYF
CDR3nt: TGCGCCAGCAGCCAAGAGTATGATCCGCAGTATTTT

len: 16
v_gene: TRBV30
d_gene: TRBD1
j_gene: TRBJ2-1
abundance: many
CDR3aa: CAWRGDQGAAHNEQFF
CDR3nt: TGTGCCTGGAGAGGGGATCAGGGGGCGGCACACAATGAGCAGTTCTTC

len: 17
v_gene: TRBV19
d_gene: TRBD1
j_gene: TRBJ1-5
abundance: .
CDR3aa: CASSPGGQGQINQPQHF
CDR3nt: TGTGCCAGTAGTCCCGGGGGACAGGGACAAATCAATCAGCCCCAGCATTTT

len: 15
v_gene: TRBV7-9
d_gene: .
j_gene: TRBJ1-4
abundance: few
CDR3aa: CASSLGQGYGEKLFF
CDR3nt: TGTGCCAGCAGCTTAGGTCAGGGGTATGGTGAAAAACTGTTTTTT

len: 14
v_gene: TRBV12-3/TRBV12-4
d_gene: TRBD2
j_gene: TRBJ2-5
abundance: few
CDR3aa: CASSRREGSETQYF
CDR3nt: TGTGCCAGCAGCCGAAGGGAGGGGTCAGAGACCCAGTACTTC

len: 15
v_gene: TRBV5-4
d_gene: TRBD2
j_gene: TRBJ2-3
abundance: many
CDR3aa: CASSLVLAGGDTQYF
CDR3nt: TGTGCCAGCAGCTTGGTTTTAGCGGGGGGAGATACGCAGTATTTT

len: 15
v_gene: TRBV9
d_gene: TRBD2
j_gene: TRBJ2-5
abundance: few
CDR3aa: CASSVNRGGQETQYF
CDR3nt: TGTGCCAGCAGCGTAAATCGGGGGGGGCAAGAGACCCAGTACTTC

len: 17
v_gene: TRBV10-3
d_gene: .
j_gene: TRBJ1-6
abundance: few
CDR3aa: CAISESTRGLLNSPLHF
CDR3nt: TGTGCCATCAGTGAGTCGACTCGGGGACTTTTGAATTCACCCCTCCACTTT

len: 12
v_gene: TRBV3-1
d_gene: .
j_gene: TRBJ2-1
abundance: .
CDR3aa: CASSQHWDEQFF
CDR3nt: TGTGCCAGCAGCCAACACTGGGATGAGCAGTTCTTC

len: 13
v_gene: TRBV20-1
d_gene: .
j_gene: TRBJ1-4
abundance: .
CDR3aa: CSAITSGGEKLFF
CDR3nt: TGCAGTGCTATAACATCTGGCGGTGAAAAACTGTTTTTT

len: 13
v_gene: TRBV20-1
d_gene: .
j_gene: TRBJ2-1
abundance: few
CDR3aa: CSVLRQSYNEQFF
CDR3nt: TGCAGTGTACTTAGACAATCCTACAATGAGCAGTTCTTC

len: 13
v_gene: TRBV7-2
d_gene: TRBD1
j_gene: TRBJ1-4
abundance: few
CDR3aa: CASSWTGNEKLFF
CDR3nt: TGTGCCAGCAGCTGGACAGGCAATGAAAAACTGTTTTTT

len: 16
v_gene: TRBV6-2/TRBV6-3
d_gene: TRBD2
j_gene: TRBJ2-2
abundance: many
CDR3aa: CASSRRLAANTGELFF
CDR3nt: TGTGCCAGCAGCCGACGACTAGCGGCGAACACCGGGGAGCTGTTTTTT